Below, 30 T cell receptor beta chains from the same sample are listed, as sequenced in a study of blood T cell repertoires in COVID-19. The table came from immunoSEQ multiplex PCR; TCRdb's copy has only in-frame clones and leaves some out. Here the sample spans approximately 470,000 clones, about nine tenths being singletons. The material sequenced was PBMCs or T cells enriched from blood (not recorded which). Every receptor here comes from a woman aged 18 to 35 who had recovered from COVID-19.

This chain connects TRBV7-8 to TRBJ2-1; D is perhaps TRBD2 (6 bases). Germline V gene data show CDR1 as SGHVS and CDR2 as FQNEAQ. V was clipped by 5 bases and J by 2 bases, with 13 bases between them. This CDR3 is built from 15 residues. The CDR3 DNA reads as TGTGCCAGCAGCAACAGCGGGTCGCCCTACAATGAGCAGTTCTTC. Amino acids: CASSNSGSPYNEQFF.

The V and J genes are TRBV19 and TRBJ1-1; TRBD1 agrees at 10 bases. The CDR3 length is 14 residues. V was clipped by 6 bases and J by 6 bases; unmatched bases: 7. CDR1 and CDR2 (germline): LNHDA, SQIVND (reference sequence). The CDR3 protein is CASSSTGGLAEAFF. DNA of the CDR3: TGTGCCAGTAGCTCGACAGGGGGCCTAGCTGAAGCTTTCTTT.

In DNA form, the CDR3 reads TGCGCCAGCAGCCAGGGTCCGGAGATCGGACAGGGGAGGCCTGAAGCTTTCTTT. Translated: CASSQGPEIGQGRPEAFF. V and J are TRBV4-1 and TRBJ1-1; 9 bases match TRBD1. CDR1 is MGHRA, CDR2 YSYEKL, per germline. The CDR3 has 18 amino acids. Trimming at V came to 3 bases and at J to 6 bases, leaving 17 bases not matched to a gene.

J is TRBJ1-1 and V is TRBV28; 8 bases are a match to TRBD1. Germline trimming cut 5 bases from V and 5 bases from J; bases unmatched to any gene: 13. Germline loops: CDR1 MDHEN, CDR2 SYDVKM. CDR3 length: 16 residues. The CDR3 spells CASSLSIGQGRTEAFF. CDR3 in DNA: TGTGCCAGCAGTCTATCGATCGGACAGGGAAGGACTGAAGCTTTCTTT.

The chain combines TRBV5-1 with TRBJ2-7; 7 bases line up with TRBD1. V shed 1 base, J shed 4 bases, and the junction held 11 bases outside the gene matches. CDR1 and CDR2 (germline): SGHRS, YFSETQ. There are 16 residues in the CDR3. CDR3 nucleotides: TGCGCCAGCAGCTTGCTTAGCAGGGGGACGGTATACGAGCAGTACTTC. The encoded protein is CASSLLSRGTVYEQYF.

This sequence joins TRBV11-2 and TRBJ2-7; tentative D call: TRBD2 (7 bases). Germline lookup yields CDR1 SGHAT and CDR2 FQNNGV. V was trimmed by 5 bases and J by 0 bases, leaving 20 bases between them. The CDR3 runs to 17 residues. The CDR3 DNA reads as TGTGCCAGCAGCCCCTCGAGGAGGGGGGGGACCTCCTACGAGCAGTACTTC. Translated, it gives CASSPSRRGGTSYEQYF.

The chain recombines TRBV3-1 (or the pseudogene TRBV3-2) with TRBJ2-1, with TRBD2 matching 7 bases. The CDR3 spans 18 residues. Germline values: CDR1 LGHDT, CDR2 YNNKEL (reference sequence). J gave up 4 bases and V 1 base, and 13 bases lay outside the gene matches. The CDR3 nucleotides read TGTGCCAGCAGCCAAGTCCGGGGAGGGCCGGGGGAGTACAATGAGCAGTTCTTC. Translated, it gives CASSQVRGGPGEYNEQFF.

CDR3 region: CSAPDRVRAFF. The CDR3, as DNA: TGCAGTGCTCCCGACAGGGTTCGAGCTTTCTTT. This chain connects TRBV20-1 to TRBJ1-1; 7 nucleotides agree with TRBD1. With V trimmed by 5 bases and J by 10 bases, 7 bases remained unmatched. The germline V gene has CDR1 DFQATT and CDR2 SNEGSKA (reference sequence). The CDR3 spans 11 residues.

For this clone: Within the sample, other DNA sequences also encode this same CDR3. This chain connects TRBV27 to TRBJ1-1; D not certain. The CDR3 totals 13 residues. Trimming shortened V by 2 bases and J by 1 base, and 5 bases separated the two germline ends. CDR1 is MNHEY, CDR2 SMNVEV, per germline (reference sequence). The CDR3 sequence: CASSLGRNTEAFF. The CDR3 region has the DNA TGTGCCAGCAGTTTAGGGAGGAACACTGAAGCTTTCTTT.

The chain couples TRBV5-4 to TRBJ2-7, with 13 bases aligning to TRBD2. Germline V gives CDR1 SGHNT, CDR2 YYREEE (reference sequence). The CDR3 spans 15 residues. V was clipped by 3 bases and J by 2 bases; unmatched bases: 2. CDR3 nucleotide sequence: TGTGCCAGCAGCTCACTAGCGGGGGGGCCCTACGAGCAGTACTTC. Its protein product is CASSSLAGGPYEQYF.

This sequence joins TRBV7-7 and TRBJ2-5; possible D gene TRBD1, 5 bases. The CDR3 is 17 amino acids. CDR1 SSHAT and CDR2 FNYEAQ come from the germline V gene (reference sequence). Trimming removed 5 bases from V and 0 bases from J, with 19 bases in between. The DNA of the CDR3 is TGTGCCAGCAGCCCCCAGGAAAGGGGTGAACACCAAGAGACCCAGTACTTC. Translating gives CASSPQERGEHQETQYF.

The table lists this clone with a count of one. The rearrangement uses TRBV7-2 and TRBJ2-3, with 9 positions matching TRBD2. The CDR3 extends over 16 amino acids. After removal of 5 bases from V and 3 bases from J, the junction contained 9 bases not matched to a gene. Looked up from germline, CDR1 is SGHTA and CDR2 is FQGNSA. This CDR3 is CASSGYSGGETDTQYF. As DNA, the CDR3 is TGTGCCAGCAGCGGTTATAGCGGGGGTGAAACAGATACGCAGTATTTT.

The chain recombines TRBV5-1 with TRBJ1-4, with D perhaps TRBD1 (6 bases). With 3 bases removed from V and 7 bases from J, the gap between germline ends came to 22 bases. CDR3 length: 17 amino acids. Germline V gene sequence: CDR1 SGHRS, CDR2 YFSETQ. Here the CDR3 DNA reads TGCGCCAGCAGCTCATTACCTACAGGGTCTGGAAGTGAAAAACTGTTTTTT. Translated, it gives CASSSLPTGSGSEKLFF.

This sequence joins TRBV4-2 and TRBJ1-2, with 11 bases lining up with TRBD1. V was clipped by 2 bases and J by 8 bases; unmatched bases: 4. The CDR3 is made up of 14 amino acids. The V gene's germline CDR1 is LGHNA and CDR2 YNFKEQ. The DNA for the CDR3 is TGTGCCAGCAGCCAACCGGGACAGGGGGGCGGCTACACCTTC. Translation gives CASSQPGQGGGYTF.

This clone has a single count. V gene TRBV5-5 combines with J gene TRBJ1-2; 7 positions match TRBD1. This CDR3 is 13 amino acids long. Germline V gene sequence: CDR1 SGHKS, CDR2 YYEKEE (reference sequence). V lost 6 bases, J lost 1 base, and 3 bases stayed unmatched. The CDR3 loop reads CASTGDSNYGYTF. DNA of the CDR3: TGTGCCAGCACCGGGGACAGTAACTATGGCTACACCTTC.

The J gene is TRBJ2-5, the V gene TRBV9; TRBD1 aligns across 7 bases. The V segment lost 3 bases and the J segment 1 base; nucleotides outside the gene matches: 3. The CDR3 is 14 amino acids. CDR1 and CDR2 from the germline V gene are SGDLS and YYNGEE. The CDR3 coding sequence is TGTGCCAGCAGCGCCGGGACAGTCCAAGAGACCCAGTACTTC. Encoded protein: CASSAGTVQETQYF.

The rearrangement joins TRBV6-6 to TRBJ1-5, with D possibly matching TRBD1 (6 bases). The CDR3 sequence is 18 residues long. Deletions cut 5 bases from V and 0 bases from J, with 20 bases between. Looked up from germline, CDR1 is MNHNY and CDR2 is SVGAGI (reference sequence). CDR3 residues: CASSPGAPSLYSNQPQHF. CDR3 nucleotides: TGTGCCAGCAGTCCAGGGGCCCCTAGCTTATATAGCAATCAGCCCCAGCATTTT.

The chain joins TRBV30 to TRBJ1-6; maybe TRBD1 (6 bases). V lost 1 base and J lost 13, with 14 bases in between. CDR3 size: 13 residues. Germline lookup yields CDR1 GTSNPN and CDR2 SVGIG (reference sequence). The CDR3 loop reads CAWSGRGPFPLHF. The CDR3 coding sequence is TGTGCCTGGAGTGGCAGGGGTCCCTTCCCCCTCCACTTT. The full variable domain, in which reference TRBV30 and TRBJ1-6 provide the parts outside the CDR3, is SQTIHQWPATLVQPVGSPLSLECTVEGTSNPNLYWYRQAAGRGLQLLFYSVGIGQISSEVPQNLSASRPQDRQFILSSKKLLLSDSGFYLCAWSGRGPFPLHFGNGTRLTVT.

The chain joins TRBV5-6 to TRBJ1-5; a weak D match, TRBD1 (5 bases). Germline V gene data show CDR1 as SGHDT and CDR2 as YYEEEE. V was shortened by 2 bases and J by 7 bases, with 13 bases between the two germline ends. The CDR3 runs to 14 residues. The CDR3 sequence: CASSFRSGIQPQHF. The CDR3 DNA sequence: TGTGCCAGCAGCTTCCGGTCAGGGATCCAGCCCCAGCATTTT.

The chain joins TRBV7-9 to TRBJ1-1; the D gene is possibly TRBD1 (5 bases). Trimming took 5 bases from V and 1 from J, leaving 14 bases between them. The CDR3 totals 15 residues. Germline values: CDR1 SEHNR, CDR2 FQNEAQ (reference sequence). Here the CDR3 DNA reads TGTGCCAGCAGCATCATCGGGGGGGAGAACACTGAAGCTTTCTTT. It specifies CASSIIGGENTEAFF. Variable domain in full (rest from reference TRBV7-9 and TRBJ1-1): DTGVSQNPRHKITKRGQNVTFRCDPISEHNRLYWYRQTLGQGPEFLTYFQNEAQLEKSRLLSDRFSAERPKGSFSTLEIQRTEQGDSAMYLCASSIIGGENTEAFFGQGTRLTVV.

This rearrangement joins TRBV24-1 to TRBJ2-1; D perhaps matches TRBD2 (5 bases). CDR3 length: 16 residues. The ends were cut back, 0 bases at V and 0 bases at J, with 8 bases in the middle. Germline V gives CDR1 KGHDR, CDR2 SFDVKD. Here the CDR3 DNA reads TGTGCCACCAGTGATTTGGGTGGGAGCTCCTACAATGAGCAGTTCTTC. This codes for CATSDLGGSSYNEQFF.

The chain recombines TRBV7-3 with TRBJ1-2, with D hard to call. Germline V gene lookup returns CDR1 SGHTA and CDR2 FQGTGA. The CDR3 spans 15 residues. Trimming took off 5 bases at V and 0 bases at J, with 13 bases between the two ends. CDR3 region: CASSPTDQANYGYTF. DNA for the CDR3: TGTGCCAGCAGCCCCACTGATCAAGCTAACTATGGCTACACCTTC.

This chain's CDR3 is CASSLGLADEQYF. DNA for the CDR3: TGTGCCAGCAGCTTAGGACTAGCCGACGAGCAGTACTTC. The chain recombines TRBV11-2 with TRBJ2-7; 7 bases map to TRBD2. The CDR3 loop spans 13 amino acids. Per germline, CDR1 SGHAT and CDR2 FQNNGV. V dropped 1 base and J dropped 5; count of bases not matched to a gene: 2.

This clone was counted a single time. The V and J genes are TRBV11-2 and TRBJ2-7, with 7 nucleotides matching TRBD1. V was pared by 5 bases and J by 5 bases, with 9 bases of the junction left unmatched. The CDR3 has 14 amino acids. Germline V gene sequence: CDR1 SGHAT, CDR2 FQNNGV. CDR3 sequence reads: CASSHDRVNNEQYF. The CDR3 bases are TGTGCCAGCAGCCACGACAGGGTAAACAACGAGCAGTACTTC.

This chain connects TRBV5-1 to TRBJ2-2; TRBD1 agrees at 7 bases. The length of the CDR3 is 16 residues. The V gene end was trimmed by 2 bases and the J gene end by 1 base; junction bases not matched to a gene: 5. Germline V lookup: CDR1 SGHRS, CDR2 YFSETQ. The CDR3 DNA follows: TGCGCCAGCAGCTTAAGGGGGCGGAGGAACACCGGGGAGCTGTTTTTT. Protein sequence: CASSLRGRRNTGELFF. The full variable domain, rest sourced from reference TRBV5-1 and TRBJ2-2, is KAGVTQTPRYLIKTRGQQVTLSCSPISGHRSVSWYQQTPGQGLQFLFEYFSETQRNKGNFPGRFSGRQFSNSRSEMNVSTLELGDSALYLCASSLRGRRNTGELFFGEGSRLTVL.

This clone was seen more than once but under ten times. This chain joins TRBV12-5 and TRBJ1-5; 7 bases agree with TRBD1. The trim removed 4 bases at V and 6 bases at J, leaving 9 bases unmatched. The CDR3 runs to 15 residues. From germline, CDR1 is LGHNT and CDR2 FRNRAP. The CDR3 DNA is TGTGCTAGTGGTTCGGGCAGGGGGACGGGTCAGCCCCAGCATTTT. It specifies CASGSGRGTGQPQHF. The complete variable domain, with remaining parts taken from reference TRBV12-5 and TRBJ1-5, reads DARVTQTPRHKVTEMGQEVTMRCQPILGHNTVFWYRQTMMQGLELLAYFRNRAPLDDSGMPKDRFSAEMPDATLATLKIQPSEPRDSAVYFCASGSGRGTGQPQHFGDGTRLSIL.

This rearrangement joins TRBV30 to TRBJ1-3; D not certain. Germline V lookup: CDR1 GTSNPN, CDR2 SVGIG (reference sequence). V was trimmed by 1 base and J by 4 bases, leaving 8 bases between them. The CDR3 spans 13 residues. CDR3 sequence reads: CAWSATGGNTIYF. The DNA for the CDR3 is TGTGCCTGGAGTGCCACCGGGGGAAACACCATATATTTT.

This clone was counted once. The V and J genes are TRBV2 and TRBJ1-4; 8 nucleotides line up with TRBD1. V shed 6 bases and J 5 bases; nucleotides not matched to a gene: 5. The CDR3 spans 14 residues. Germline lookup yields CDR1 SNHLY and CDR2 FYNNEI. The CDR3 spells CASRAGGENEKLFF. In DNA, the CDR3 is TGTGCCAGCAGGGCAGGGGGCGAGAATGAAAAACTGTTTTTT.

The chain recombines TRBV4-1 with TRBJ2-1; TRBD2 agrees at 7 bases. V shed 1 base, J shed 6 bases, and the junction held 0 bases outside the gene matches. Per the germline V gene, CDR1 is MGHRA and CDR2 is YSYEKL. The CDR3 consists of 13 residues. In DNA, the CDR3 is TGCGCCAGCAGCCAAGGGGAGGGCAATGAGCAGTTCTTC. Its translation is CASSQGEGNEQFF.

The V and J genes are TRBV14 and TRBJ1-1; 7 nucleotides align to TRBD1. The junction had 6 bases not matched to a gene; V was cut back by 1 base and J by 1 base. There are 16 residues in the CDR3. Looked up from germline, CDR1 is SGHDN and CDR2 is FVKESK. The CDR3 coding sequence is TGTGCCAGCAGCCAAGGTTTACAGGGGAGGAACACTGAAGCTTTCTTT. As protein: CASSQGLQGRNTEAFF.